The clone carrying this TCR beta chain was recorded at least ten times. No antigen is known for it. The germline gives CDR1 SQVTM, CDR2 ANQGSEA. V lost 7 bases and J lost 1; bases outside the gene matches: 12. This CDR3 has 18 residues. Combining a sample-barcoded 5' primer with a J-beta primer mix, a second PCR ran for roughly 6 to 12 cycles. TCRdb re-called the 5' RACE reads through MiXCR, storing one row per CDR3 protein. The sample lists some 1.5 million distinct CDR3 sequences; about 30% were seen once. This sample is drawn from a study of blood T cells in healthy people across ages. Whole-study results and caveats: Underestimates were what the diversity estimates from one million T cells were considered to be. TCR beta diversity tracked closely with naive T cell percentage.

Sequenced sample: blood. The chain carries TRBV29-1 and TRBJ2-1; 14 bases are shared with TRBD2. This clonotype originated in a woman in her thirties in good health. The CDR3 region is CSAGPGTSGSGSYNEQFF. The CDR3, as DNA: TGCAGCGCCGGTCCCGGGACTAGCGGGAGTGGGTCCTACAATGAGCAGTTCTTC.